Presented here are 23 T cell receptor beta chains from one specimen sequenced in a study of blood T cells in healthy people across ages. Then a second PCR, running about 6 to 12 cycles, was carried out with a sample-barcoded 5' primer and a J-beta primer mix. MiXCR was run by TCRdb on the 5' RACE reads, yielding one entry per CDR3 protein. The top ten hold about 23% of the sample, which has around 1,800,000 distinct CDR3 sequences, 35% to 50% seen once. Sequencing input: blood. The receptor set was obtained from a human donor in good health.

This clonotype was seen only once. The V call is TRBV20-1, the J call TRBJ1-2, with TRBD1 identical over 7 bases. The germline CDR1 and CDR2 sequences are DFQATT and SNEGSKA (reference sequence). The CDR3 runs to 15 residues. V dropped 0 bases and J dropped 2; count of bases not matched to a gene: 6. The CDR3 region has the DNA TGCAGTGCTAGAGATGTTAGGGGGCTCAACTATGGCTACACCTTC. As protein: CSARDVRGLNYGYTF.

The V gene is TRBV7-3, the J gene TRBJ2-1; 7 bases are shared with TRBD2. Germline CDR1 SGHTA, CDR2 FQGTGA. The J segment lost 7 bases and the V segment lost 1 base, leaving 4 bases of the junction unmatched. CDR3 length: 14 residues. This CDR3 is CASSLMASGNEQFF. CDR3 in DNA: TGTGCCAGCAGCTTAATGGCTAGCGGAAATGAGCAGTTCTTC.

This chain joins TRBV27 and TRBJ2-1, with D perhaps matching TRBD1 or TRBD2 (5 bases each). Between the trimmed V and J ends, which lost 6 bases and 4 bases, there was a span of 22 bases. This CDR3 is 17 amino acids long. Germline values: CDR1 MNHEY, CDR2 SMNVEV (reference sequence). As DNA, the CDR3 is TGTGCCAGCAGACTACTAGGGGCAGCGGCATTTTACAATGAGCAGTTCTTC. Amino acids: CASRLLGAAAFYNEQFF.

The J gene is TRBJ1-2, the V gene TRBV20-1; D is unclear. The V gene lost 6 bases and the J gene lost 5 bases, with 13 bases spanning the gap. CDR3 length: 12 amino acids. The germline V gene encodes CDR1 DFQATT and CDR2 SNEGSKA (reference sequence). The CDR3 region is CSAYDLFYGYTF. The CDR3 DNA reads as TGCAGTGCATATGATCTATTTTATGGCTACACCTTC.

The sample holds a few counts of this clonotype. The CDR3 DNA reads as TGTGCCAGCAGCCAAACCGGGGGTGAAGCTTTCTTT. Translated: CASSQTGGEAFF. The rearrangement links TRBV18 to TRBJ1-1; D may be TRBD1 (5 bases). The ends were cut back, 8 bases at V and 7 bases at J, with 14 bases in the middle. CDR1 KGHSH and CDR2 LQKENI come from the germline V gene. CDR3 length equals 12 residues.

In its sample, this clonotype was seen many times. V gene TRBV18 combines with J gene TRBJ1-2; 9 bases map to TRBD1. The J segment lost 6 bases and the V segment lost 8 bases, leaving 7 bases of the junction unmatched. Germline V gives CDR1 KGHSH, CDR2 LQKENI. This CDR3 has 13 residues. The CDR3 here is CASSPGTGNGYTF. The CDR3 coding sequence is TGTGCCAGCAGCCCCGGGACAGGGAATGGCTACACCTTC.

The V gene is TRBV5-1, the J gene TRBJ2-3; no firm D call. The V gene lost 4 bases and the J gene lost 6 bases, with 18 bases spanning the gap. There are 15 residues in the CDR3. Germline CDR1 SGHRS, CDR2 YFSETQ. CDR3 in amino acids: CASSALSPTADTQYF. CDR3 nucleotide sequence: TGCGCCAGCAGCGCCTTAAGCCCAACCGCGGATACGCAGTATTTT.

The chain couples TRBV10-3 to TRBJ1-5; tentatively, D is TRBD1 (5 bases). V lost 7 bases, J lost 3 bases, and 13 bases lay in between. The CDR3 extends over 14 amino acids. CDR1 is ENHRY and CDR2 is SYGVKD in the germline V gene. The CDR3 region is CAITPDSSNQPQHF. CDR3 DNA sequence: TGTGCCATCACCCCCGACAGCTCCAATCAGCCCCAGCATTTT.

This clonotype came up a few times. The CDR3 is CASSLDGGADNEQFF. Written as DNA, the CDR3 is TGTGCCAGCAGCTTAGACGGGGGGGCCGACAATGAGCAGTTCTTC. The gene calls are TRBV7-2 and TRBJ2-1; 8 bases agree with TRBD2. J was trimmed by 5 bases and V by 1 base; bases with no gene match: 4. CDR1 and CDR2 (germline): SGHTA, FQGNSA. The length of the CDR3 is 15 residues.

In its sample, this clonotype was seen a few times. This chain connects TRBV7-2 to TRBJ1-2, with D perhaps TRBD1 (5 bases). This CDR3 is built from 16 residues. From germline, CDR1 is SGHTA and CDR2 FQGNSA. Trimming took 4 bases from V and 2 from J, leaving 17 bases between them. The CDR3 region has the DNA TGTGCCAGCAGCTATACACGGGGGGGTAGCAACTATGGCTACACCTTC. It specifies CASSYTRGGSNYGYTF.

The CDR3 DNA reads as TGTGCCAGCAGTTTTACCGTTTTGACAGCACTTAGCTCCTACGAGCAGTACTTC. It encodes CASSFTVLTALSSYEQYF. J is TRBJ2-7 and V is TRBV28; D may be TRBD1 (5 bases). This CDR3 has 18 amino acids. From germline, CDR1 is MDHEN and CDR2 SYDVKM. Trimming removed 3 bases from V and 0 bases from J, with 21 bases in between.

The chain uses TRBV2 and TRBJ1-2; tentatively, D is TRBD1 (5 bases). In germline, CDR1 is SNHLY, CDR2 FYNNEI. Trimming took 6 bases from V and 5 from J, leaving 16 bases between them. This CDR3 comprises 14 residues. The CDR3 DNA is TGTGCCAGCAGCCCCGGACACCCCGGTTATGGCTACACCTTC. Its translation is CASSPGHPGYGYTF.

This chain connects TRBV27 to TRBJ1-5; D is possibly TRBD1 (5 bases). Germline V gene lookup returns CDR1 MNHEY and CDR2 SMNVEV (reference sequence). The CDR3 is 15 residues long. V was cut by 6 bases and J by 0 bases, with 12 bases left in between. CDR3: CASSHQGTSNQPQHF. CDR3 nucleotides: TGTGCCAGCAGCCATCAGGGAACTAGCAATCAGCCCCAGCATTTT.

In nucleotides, the CDR3 is TGTGCCAGCTCAACCGGGGCCCGAAATACGAACACTGAAGCTTTCTTT. This sequence encodes CASSTGARNTNTEAFF. The J gene is TRBJ1-1, the V gene TRBV18; weak D call: TRBD1 (5 bases). This CDR3 is 16 amino acids long. The germline CDR1 and CDR2 sequences are KGHSH and LQKENI. The V end was cut by 5 bases, the J end by 1 base, with 17 bases between.

In this sample, this clonotype turned up a few times. This rearrangement joins TRBV4-3 to TRBJ2-1; 11 nucleotides match TRBD2. The J segment lost 7 bases and the V segment lost 4 bases, leaving 6 bases of the junction unmatched. This CDR3 spans 15 amino acids. Germline loops: CDR1 LGHNA, CDR2 YSLEER. This chain's CDR3 is CASSRSSGGINEQFF. The CDR3 DNA is TGCGCCAGCAGCCGGTCTAGCGGGGGGATAAATGAGCAGTTCTTC.

The CDR3 region has the DNA TGCACCTTTGGAGGGACCCATGGCTACACCTTC. Translation: CTFGGTHGYTF. The rearrangement uses TRBV29-1 and TRBJ1-2, with TRBD1 as a possible D gene (5 bases). This CDR3 contains 11 residues. The germline V gene encodes CDR1 SQVTM and CDR2 ANQGSEA.

The chain has TRBV2 and TRBJ2-7; no definite D call. CDR1 is SNHLY, CDR2 FYNNEI, per germline. The V and J ends lost 2 bases and 4 bases respectively, with 12 bases between them. This CDR3 has 14 amino acids. The CDR3 here is CASSESWLPYEQYF. For the CDR3, the DNA is TGTGCCAGCAGTGAAAGTTGGCTACCATACGAGCAGTACTTC. Variable domain in full (rest from reference TRBV2 and TRBJ2-7): EPEVTQTPSHQVTQMGQEVILRCVPISNHLYFYWYRQILGQKVEFLVSFYNNEISEKSEIFDDQFSVERPDGSNFTLKIRSTKLEDSAMYFCASSESWLPYEQYFGPGTRLTVT.

A note on this clonotype: At one end, the junction sequence differs from germline, possibly due to a read error. The J gene is TRBJ2-1, the V gene TRBV7-9; TRBD1 matches at 7 bases. Germline-derived CDR1 and CDR2 are SEHNR and FQNEAQ (reference sequence). The CDR3 consists of 15 residues. CDR3 DNA: TGTGCCGGCAGCTCCACAGGGGTATCCTACAATGAGCAGTTCTTC. Its translation is CAGSSTGVSYNEQFF.

This clonotype was seen a handful of times. V gene TRBV20-1 combines with J gene TRBJ1-1; 7 nucleotides align to TRBD1. CDR3 length equals 15 residues. Germline assignment: CDR1 DFQATT and CDR2 SNEGSKA (reference sequence). V shed 4 bases and J 6 bases; nucleotides not matched to a gene: 14. CDR3 coding DNA: TGCAGTGCTATCAGGTTCGACAGGGCGGAACCTGAAGCTTTCTTT. Translating it yields CSAIRFDRAEPEAFF.

This clonotype was detected a few times. The V call is TRBV12-3 or TRBV12-4, the J call TRBJ2-4; D possibly matches TRBD1 or TRBD2 (5 bases each). This CDR3 has 15 residues. Trimming took 10 bases from V and 8 from J, leaving 24 bases between them. The CDR3 is CAIAESAVVGDIQYF. CDR3 nucleotides: TGTGCCATAGCCGAGTCGGCGGTGGTGGGGGACATTCAGTACTTC.

V and J are TRBV4-2 and TRBJ2-1; 10 bases align to TRBD2. The germline V gene encodes CDR1 LGHNA and CDR2 YNFKEQ. The CDR3 length is 16 residues. With 0 bases clipped from V and 4 bases from J, the junction kept 3 bases outside the gene matches. Here the CDR3 reads CASSQEPAGGYNEQFF. Written as DNA, the CDR3 is TGTGCCAGCAGCCAAGAGCCAGCGGGGGGGTACAATGAGCAGTTCTTC.

This chain uses TRBV27 with TRBJ2-3, with 12 bases aligning to TRBD2. V trimming: 7 bases; J trimming: 4 bases; junction bases outside the gene matches: 6. The germline V gene encodes CDR1 MNHEY and CDR2 SMNVEV (reference sequence). This CDR3 is 15 amino acids long. DNA for the CDR3: TGTGCCAGCACACCGGGACTAGCGGGTGCAGATACGCAGTATTTT. It specifies CASTPGLAGADTQYF.

This clonotype has more than one count but fewer than ten. The gene calls are TRBV7-6 and TRBJ2-6; D assignment may be TRBD1 or TRBD2 (5 bases each). This CDR3 has 21 residues. The V and J ends lost 0 bases and 0 bases respectively, with 21 bases between them. Germline V gene lookup returns CDR1 SGHVS and CDR2 FNYEAQ. The CDR3 is CASSLARGGSPYNSGANVLTF. Written as DNA, the CDR3 is TGTGCCAGCAGCTTAGCGCGTGGGGGATCGCCGTACAACTCTGGGGCCAACGTCCTGACTTTC.